In this sample, the clone carrying this TCR beta chain turned up a few times. Its antigen is as yet unknown. 60 Vbeta and 13 Jbeta primers were used in PCR. Libraries were prepared by immunoSEQ multiplex PCR; TCRdb keeps only in-frame clonotypes and omits some of them. The sample has some 180,000 clones; approximately 80% are singletons. This sample was included in a study of cytomegalovirus exposure and HLA in healthy donors. Findings and limits, study-wide: Within an earlier analysis, most TCR beta V segments proved productive either about 87% or about 30% of the time. Sequencing likely produced, as an artifact, a cluster of highly shared sequence variants.

Sequencing was carried out using PBMCs. The clonotype originates from a young woman in good health and CMV-seronegative.

The CDR3 loop is CASSEGRGLYGYTF. In nucleotides, the CDR3 is TGTGCCAGCAGTGAAGGACGAGGGCTCTATGGCTACACCTTC. The genes are TRBV2 and TRBJ1-2; D is ambiguous. Germline values: CDR1 SNHLY, CDR2 FYNNEI. The CDR3 loop spans 14 amino acids. The V gene lost 1 base and the J gene lost 4 bases, with 10 bases spanning the gap.